This T cell receptor (beta chain) derives from a study of shared clonotypes between healthy human individuals. Background on the study: There were three CD4 naive, three CD4 memory, two CD8 naive and one CD8 memory plates per donor.

Profiled with immunoSEQ multiplex PCR; TCRdb holds only in-frame clones, not every one. The table records 980,000 or so clones, around three quarters of them present only once. Study-wide results and limits: Shared across a few donors were around 5% of the naive CD4 clonotypes.

On this clone itself: What it recognizes is unknown.

This CDR3 contains 15 residues. The V and J ends lost 3 bases and 8 bases respectively, with 16 bases between them. Germline-derived CDR1 and CDR2 are SGHVS and FNYEAQ. The rearrangement links TRBV7-6 to TRBJ1-4; perhaps TRBD1 as D (5 bases). This TCR was recovered from a young man in good health. Sequencing input: memory CD4+ T cells sorted from blood. As for subset: CD45RA-negative fraction. CDR3 loop: CASSFGRGAGEKLFF. The CDR3 coding sequence is TGTGCCAGCAGCTTTGGCCGGGGCGCGGGGGAAAAACTGTTTTTT.